The clone carrying this TCR beta chain was observed a few times. Its specificity is not known. Donors were all healthy Caucasians. The data belong to a study of identical twins. General study points: Insertion counts were lower in abundant cord blood beta clonotypes, a trend that memory repertoires did not show.

CDR1 and CDR2 from the germline V gene are LGHNA and YSLEER. The CDR3 contains 15 residues. V lost 0 bases and J lost 11, with 19 bases in between. Unique molecular identifiers were in the cDNA, with template-switch universal primer binding. MiXCR, run by TCRdb on the 5' RACE reads, gives a single entry per CDR3 protein. The data hold about 570,000 distinct CDR3 sequences, with more than 9% observed a single time. The sample also formed part of further work on yellow fever vaccine responses in identical twins.

The chain couples TRBV4-3 to TRBJ1-1; no firm D call. Sequenced sample: PBMCs. This receptor was identified in a woman aged 18-29 years in good health. The CDR3 DNA follows: TGCGCCAGCAGCCAAGATTATCGCTCCCTTAACCACGCTTTCTTT. The encoded protein is CASSQDYRSLNHAFF.